Listed here are 30 T cell receptor beta chains from one sample, sequenced in a study of cytomegalovirus exposure and HLA in healthy donors. The PCR ran on 60 Vbeta and 13 Jbeta primers. TCRdb's table, derived via immunoSEQ multiplex PCR, lists solely in-frame clones and lacks some. The sample holds roughly 200,000 clones, 65% to 90% seen once. Sequencing input: PBMCs. The receptors here all came from a woman in her fifties or sixties in good health and CMV-seronegative.

V gene TRBV10-3 combines with J gene TRBJ2-5; possibly TRBD1 for D (5 bases). CDR3 length: 14 residues. CDR1 is ENHRY, CDR2 SYGVKD, per germline. V was trimmed by 1 base and J by 2 bases, leaving 8 bases between them. The CDR3 DNA reads TGTGCCATCAGTGAGTGGCAGGGACAAGAGACCCAGTACTTC. Encoded protein: CAISEWQGQETQYF.

This chain uses TRBV7-9 with TRBJ2-4; 9 bases agree with TRBD2. The ends lost 0 bases at V and 8 bases at J; junction bases unmatched: 2. The CDR3 sequence is 14 residues long. Per the germline V gene, CDR1 is SEHNR and CDR2 is FQNEAQ (reference sequence). The CDR3 sequence: CASSLARGGHIQYF. The DNA for the CDR3 is TGTGCCAGCAGCTTAGCGCGGGGGGGGCACATTCAGTACTTC.

This clone was counted between two and nine times. This rearrangement joins TRBV25-1 to TRBJ1-4, with 9 bases aligning to TRBD1. The V gene end was trimmed by 4 bases and the J gene end by 6 bases; junction bases not matched to a gene: 3. The CDR3 runs to 14 residues. Per the germline V gene, CDR1 is MGHDK and CDR2 is SYGVNS. CDR3 protein: CASSGGQGYEKLFF. The CDR3 DNA sequence: TGTGCCAGCAGTGGGGGACAGGGTTATGAAAAACTGTTTTTT.

V gene TRBV6-6 combines with J gene TRBJ2-3; TRBD2 matches at 9 bases. Per the germline V gene, CDR1 is MNHNY and CDR2 is SVGAGI (reference sequence). V lost 4 bases and J lost 0; bases outside the gene matches: 5. This CDR3 is built from 16 residues. CDR3 sequence: CASSLAGELSTDTQYF. The CDR3 coding sequence is TGTGCCAGCAGTTTAGCGGGAGAATTAAGCACAGATACGCAGTATTTT.

As DNA, the CDR3 is TGTGCCAGTAGTATCGCGGGGTATTCGTACGAGCAGTACTTC. This translates into CASSIAGYSYEQYF. This chain links TRBV19 with TRBJ2-5; perhaps TRBD2 as D (6 bases). The tail of the sequence fits TRBJ2-7 better, so the J call may be wrong. This CDR3 region has 14 residues. Germline assignment: CDR1 LNHDA and CDR2 SQIVND (reference sequence).

The chain couples TRBV18 to TRBJ1-5; weak D call: TRBD1 (6 bases). The CDR3 consists of 14 residues. Germline V gene sequence: CDR1 KGHSH, CDR2 LQKENI. Trimming took 6 bases from V and 6 from J, leaving 15 bases between them. For the CDR3, the DNA is TGTGCCAGCTCCCTTTCAGGGGTCGGTCAGCCCCAGCATTTT. Protein product: CASSLSGVGQPQHF. Supplemented by reference TRBV18 and TRBJ1-5, the full variable domain reads NAGVMQNPRHLVRRRGQEARLRCSPMKGHSHVYWYRQLPEEGLKFMVYLQKENIIDESGMPKERFSAEFPKEGPSILRIQQVVRGDSAAYFCASSLSGVGQPQHFGDGTRLSIL.

The chain joins TRBV11-3 to TRBJ2-5; 9 nucleotides match TRBD2. The CDR3 consists of 15 residues. V shed 5 bases, J shed 5 bases, and the junction held 9 bases outside the gene matches. Germline-derived CDR1 and CDR2 are SGHNT and YENEEA. The CDR3 here is CASSQSGLALETQYF. The CDR3 DNA reads as TGTGCCAGCAGCCAGTCGGGACTAGCTCTTGAGACCCAGTACTTC.

The chain couples TRBV5-1 to TRBJ1-1; the D gene is possibly TRBD1 (6 bases). The CDR3 runs to 15 residues. Trimming shortened V by 4 bases and J by 5 bases, and 18 bases separated the two germline ends. Germline assignment: CDR1 SGHRS and CDR2 YFSETQ. The DNA of the CDR3 is TGCGCCAGCAGCCGGGAGGGGGGGAGGGTTACTGAAGCTTTCTTT. Encoded protein: CASSREGGRVTEAFF.

This clone was seen only once. The genes are TRBV18 and TRBJ2-2; TRBD2 matches 14 bases. V lost 3 bases, J lost 4 bases, and 1 base stayed unmatched. Germline V gene data show CDR1 as KGHSH and CDR2 as LQKENI. This CDR3 has 16 amino acids. The CDR3 DNA reads TGTGCCAGCTCACCCGGGACTAGCGGGGGCACCGGGGAGCTGTTTTTT. Its translation: CASSPGTSGGTGELFF. Full variable domain (missing parts from reference TRBV18 and TRBJ2-2): NAGVMQNPRHLVRRRGQEARLRCSPMKGHSHVYWYRQLPEEGLKFMVYLQKENIIDESGMPKERFSAEFPKEGPSILRIQQVVRGDSAAYFCASSPGTSGGTGELFFGEGSRLTVL.

This chain uses TRBV18 with TRBJ2-1; maybe TRBD1 (5 bases). V was cut by 3 bases and J by 4 bases, with 16 bases left in between. The CDR3 consists of 16 residues. Germline CDR1 reads KGHSH; CDR2 reads LQKENI. The CDR3 nucleotides read TGTGCCAGCTCACCCCCCGATCAAGACAGATACAATGAGCAGTTCTTC. Translated, it gives CASSPPDQDRYNEQFF.

The V gene is TRBV27, the J gene TRBJ1-5, with no clear D. Trimming shortened V by 10 bases and J by 3 bases, and 13 bases separated the two germline ends. CDR1 and CDR2 (germline): MNHEY, SMNVEV (reference sequence). The CDR3 totals 13 residues. The CDR3 nucleotides are TGTGCCACCCGAGGTCAGTACAATCAGCCCCAGCATTTT. This encodes CATRGQYNQPQHF.

The CDR3 region has the DNA TGTGCCAGCAGCTCATCCCCCGGACAGGGGGGAAATGAAGCTTTCTTT. Translated: CASSSSPGQGGNEAFF. The chain links TRBV5-6 to TRBJ1-1, with 10 bases aligning to TRBD1. Unmatched junction bases numbered 12, after V lost 3 bases and J lost 7 bases. The V gene's germline CDR1 is SGHDT and CDR2 YYEEEE. This CDR3 comprises 16 residues.

This clone was seen only once. The chain couples TRBV11-2 to TRBJ2-7; 11 nucleotides match TRBD2. Trimming removed 5 bases from V and 4 bases from J; junction bases left unmatched: 7. This CDR3 comprises 15 residues. Germline loops: CDR1 SGHAT, CDR2 FQNNGV. In nucleotides, the CDR3 is TGTGCCAGCAGCCCGCAACTAGCGGGGGTTTACGAGCAGTACTTC. Translating gives CASSPQLAGVYEQYF.

This clone was counted between two and nine times. The chain employs TRBV6-4 and TRBJ2-3; 11 bases fit TRBD2. This CDR3 has 16 amino acids. V lost 4 bases, J lost 6 bases, and 9 bases stayed unmatched. CDR1 MRHNA and CDR2 SNTAGT come from the germline V gene. CDR3 in amino acids: CASSGTSASGRDTQYF. Here the CDR3 DNA reads TGTGCCAGCAGTGGAACGTCGGCTAGCGGGAGGGATACGCAGTATTTT.

The table lists this clone with a count of one. The chain combines TRBV6-4 with TRBJ1-1; no clear D. Germline CDR1 is MRHNA and CDR2 is SNTAGT. The CDR3 is 13 residues long. Trimming left V 3 bases short and J 2 bases short, with 7 bases between. The CDR3 nucleotides read TGTGCCAGCAGTGAACAGATAAACACTGAAGCTTTCTTT. It translates to CASSEQINTEAFF.

In regard to this clone: At one end the junction does not follow the germline gene, possibly because of a read error. The same CDR3 also results from other DNA sequences found in this sample. The J gene is TRBJ2-2, the V gene TRBV10-1, with D possibly matching TRBD1 (6 bases). Germline V CDR1 and CDR2: WNHNN, SYGVQD (reference sequence). This CDR3 is 15 amino acids long. The CDR3 DNA follows: TGTGCCAGCAGCCCTGGACAGCAGGGCACCGGGGAGCTGTTTTTT. Its translation: CASSPGQQGTGELFF.

This rearrangement joins TRBV29-1 to TRBJ1-2; 7 nucleotides match TRBD1. The germline gives CDR1 SQVTM, CDR2 ANQGSEA. With V trimmed by 2 bases and J by 0 bases, 0 bases remained unmatched. This CDR3 is 13 amino acids long. The CDR3 spells CSVEQGANYGYTF. DNA of the CDR3: TGCAGCGTTGAACAGGGGGCTAACTATGGCTACACCTTC.

The rearrangement joins TRBV5-6 to TRBJ2-1; D is undetermined. Germline V lookup: CDR1 SGHDT, CDR2 YYEEEE. This CDR3 has 14 residues. V lost 4 bases and J 9 bases, leaving 17 bases between the germline ends. Written as DNA, the CDR3 is TGTGCCAGCAGCCTCCGCACCCCCGCCGGTGAGCAGTTCTTC. Translated, it gives CASSLRTPAGEQFF.

The rearrangement links TRBV5-8 to TRBJ2-5; possibly TRBD1 for D (5 bases). Germline V gene data show CDR1 as SGHTS and CDR2 as YDEGEE. Trimming shortened V by 2 bases and J by 5 bases, and 13 bases separated the two germline ends. The CDR3 has 14 residues. CDR3 residues: CASSLKGVGETQYF. DNA of the CDR3: TGTGCCAGCAGCTTAAAAGGGGTGGGCGAGACCCAGTACTTC.

The rearrangement uses TRBV30 and TRBJ1-4, with TRBD1 matching 9 bases. Germline V CDR1 and CDR2: GTSNPN, SVGIG (reference sequence). The V gene end was trimmed by 6 bases and the J gene end by 7 bases; junction bases not matched to a gene: 6. This CDR3 comprises 13 residues. This CDR3 reads CACGRQGGEKLFF. CDR3 nucleotides: TGTGCCTGCGGGAGACAGGGGGGTGAAAAACTGTTTTTT.

The chain couples TRBV2 to TRBJ1-6, with 10 bases that match TRBD1. The CDR3 has 15 residues. Germline CDR1 SNHLY, CDR2 FYNNEI. J was trimmed by 10 bases and V by 3 bases; bases with no gene match: 6. CDR3 residues: CASSDRGQGISPLHF. Written as DNA, the CDR3 is TGTGCCAGCAGTGATCGGGGACAGGGGATATCACCCCTCCACTTT. Full variable domain (remainder filled in from reference TRBV2 and TRBJ1-6): EPEVTQTPSHQVTQMGQEVILRCVPISNHLYFYWYRQILGQKVEFLVSFYNNEISEKSEIFDDQFSVERPDGSNFTLKIRSTKLEDSAMYFCASSDRGQGISPLHFGNGTRLTVT.

Here the CDR3 DNA reads TGTGCCAGCAGTGACGAGGGAAGAAATTTCTACAATGAGCAGTTCTTC. It codes for CASSDEGRNFYNEQFF. This chain uses TRBV2 with TRBJ2-1, with D possibly matching TRBD2 (5 bases). Trimming took off 3 bases at V and 3 bases at J, with 15 bases between the two ends. The CDR3 is 16 residues long. Germline-derived CDR1 and CDR2 are SNHLY and FYNNEI. The full variable domain, completed using reference TRBV2 and TRBJ2-1, is EPEVTQTPSHQVTQMGQEVILRCVPISNHLYFYWYRQILGQKVEFLVSFYNNEISEKSEIFDDQFSVERPDGSNFTLKIRSTKLEDSAMYFCASSDEGRNFYNEQFFGPGTRLTVL.

The CDR3 sequence: CASSPTGTGRSYEQYF. DNA of the CDR3: TGTGCCAGCAGCCCGACCGGGACAGGGCGCTCCTACGAGCAGTACTTC. The chain links TRBV27 to TRBJ2-7; 9 nucleotides align to TRBD1. J was trimmed by 0 bases and V by 6 bases; bases with no gene match: 9. The V gene's germline CDR1 is MNHEY and CDR2 SMNVEV (reference sequence). This CDR3 contains 16 residues.

The V and J genes are TRBV7-9 and TRBJ1-2, with a possible D match to TRBD1 (6 bases). The CDR3 runs to 16 residues. Between the trimmed V and J ends, which lost 5 bases and 4 bases, there was a span of 20 bases. The V gene's germline CDR1 is SEHNR and CDR2 FQNEAQ (reference sequence). The CDR3 DNA sequence: TGTGCCAGCAGCCAAGAGAGTGGGCGGGGGCCCTATGGCTACACCTTC. This translates into CASSQESGRGPYGYTF. Together with reference TRBV7-9 and TRBJ1-2, the CDR3 gives the full variable domain: DTGVSQNPRHKITKRGQNVTFRCDPISEHNRLYWYRQTLGQGPEFLTYFQNEAQLEKSRLLSDRFSAERPKGSFSTLEIQRTEQGDSAMYLCASSQESGRGPYGYTFGSGTRLTVV.

This chain connects TRBV10-2 to TRBJ1-2, with TRBD1 matching over 8 bases. Germline V gene data show CDR1 as WSHSY and CDR2 as SAAADI. The J segment lost 1 base and the V segment lost 8 bases, leaving 15 bases of the junction unmatched. This CDR3 contains 17 residues. This CDR3 reads CASGGALQGDFNYGYTF. CDR3 DNA sequence: TGCGCCAGCGGAGGGGCGTTACAGGGGGACTTTAACTATGGCTACACCTTC.

The V call is TRBV30, the J call TRBJ2-1; TRBD2 aligns across 7 bases. Germline CDR1 reads GTSNPN; CDR2 reads SVGIG (reference sequence). The junction had 9 bases not matched to a gene; V was cut back by 3 bases and J by 4 bases. The CDR3 is 15 amino acids. The CDR3, as DNA: TGTGCCTGGAGCGACACGGGAGGCCGATACAATGAGCAGTTCTTC. It is translated as CAWSDTGGRYNEQFF.

The J gene is TRBJ2-5, the V gene TRBV9; 7 bases align to TRBD1. V shed 1 base and J 0 bases; nucleotides not matched to a gene: 3. This CDR3 has 15 amino acids. Germline loops: CDR1 SGDLS, CDR2 YYNGEE. The chain's CDR3 is CASSVSRGYQETQYF. The CDR3, as DNA: TGTGCCAGCAGCGTAAGCAGGGGGTACCAAGAGACCCAGTACTTC. Full variable domain (rest looked up from reference TRBV9 and TRBJ2-5): DSGVTQTPKHLITATGQRVTLRCSPRSGDLSVYWYQQSLDQGLQFLIQYYNGEERAKGNILERFSAQQFPDLHSELNLSSLELGDSALYFCASSVSRGYQETQYFGPGTRLLVL.

The CDR3 nucleotides are TGTGCCAGCAGTGAACAGACAGCCGAGCAGTACTTC. Its protein product is CASSEQTAEQYF. This chain joins TRBV28 and TRBJ2-7, with D maybe TRBD1 (5 bases). The germline V gene has CDR1 MDHEN and CDR2 SYDVKM. The CDR3 is 12 residues long. V shed 5 bases and J shed 6 bases, with 11 bases lying between them. Together with reference TRBV28 and TRBJ2-7, the CDR3 gives the full variable domain: DVKVTQSSRYLVKRTGEKVFLECVQDMDHENMFWYRQDPGLGLRLIYFSYDVKMKEKGDIPEGYSVSREKKERFSLILESASTNQTSMYLCASSEQTAEQYFGPGTRLTVT.

This clone has just a few counts. The rearrangement links TRBV15 to TRBJ2-7; 9 bases fit TRBD2. The V and J ends lost 3 bases and 0 bases, in that order; junction bases with no gene match: 3. CDR3 length equals 15 residues. Germline V gene sequence: CDR1 LNHNV, CDR2 YYDKDF (reference sequence). The CDR3: CATSRSGRPSYEQYF. The CDR3 DNA sequence: TGTGCCACCAGCAGGAGCGGGAGGCCCTCCTACGAGCAGTACTTC.

The J gene is TRBJ2-1, the V gene TRBV7-6, with D perhaps matching TRBD1 (5 bases). CDR3 length: 15 amino acids. V was trimmed by 1 base and J by 4 bases, leaving 11 bases between them. Germline V CDR1 and CDR2: SGHVS, FNYEAQ. The CDR3 region is CASSLDRSRYNEQFF. In DNA form, the CDR3 reads TGTGCCAGCAGCTTAGACAGGTCTAGGTACAATGAGCAGTTCTTC.